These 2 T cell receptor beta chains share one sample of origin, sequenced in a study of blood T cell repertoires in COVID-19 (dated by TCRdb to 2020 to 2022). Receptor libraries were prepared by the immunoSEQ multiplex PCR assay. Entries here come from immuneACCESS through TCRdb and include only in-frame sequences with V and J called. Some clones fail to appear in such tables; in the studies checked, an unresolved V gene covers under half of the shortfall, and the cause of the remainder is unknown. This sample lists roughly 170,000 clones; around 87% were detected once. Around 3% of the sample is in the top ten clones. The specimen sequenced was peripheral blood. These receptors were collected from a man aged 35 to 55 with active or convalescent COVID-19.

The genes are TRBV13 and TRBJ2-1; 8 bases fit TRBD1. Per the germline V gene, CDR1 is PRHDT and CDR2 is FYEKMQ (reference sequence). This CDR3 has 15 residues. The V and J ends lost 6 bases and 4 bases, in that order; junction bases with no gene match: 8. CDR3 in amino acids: CASRQTGGHYNEQFF. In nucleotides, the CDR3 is TGTGCCAGCAGACAAACAGGGGGGCATTACAATGAGCAGTTCTTC.

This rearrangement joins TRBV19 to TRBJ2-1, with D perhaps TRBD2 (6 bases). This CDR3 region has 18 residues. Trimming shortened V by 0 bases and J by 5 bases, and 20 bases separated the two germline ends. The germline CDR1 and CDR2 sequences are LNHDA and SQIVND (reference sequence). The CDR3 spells CASSIDSRGDWGNNEQFF. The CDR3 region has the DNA TGTGCCAGTAGTATAGATTCTCGTGGGGACTGGGGAAACAATGAGCAGTTCTTC.